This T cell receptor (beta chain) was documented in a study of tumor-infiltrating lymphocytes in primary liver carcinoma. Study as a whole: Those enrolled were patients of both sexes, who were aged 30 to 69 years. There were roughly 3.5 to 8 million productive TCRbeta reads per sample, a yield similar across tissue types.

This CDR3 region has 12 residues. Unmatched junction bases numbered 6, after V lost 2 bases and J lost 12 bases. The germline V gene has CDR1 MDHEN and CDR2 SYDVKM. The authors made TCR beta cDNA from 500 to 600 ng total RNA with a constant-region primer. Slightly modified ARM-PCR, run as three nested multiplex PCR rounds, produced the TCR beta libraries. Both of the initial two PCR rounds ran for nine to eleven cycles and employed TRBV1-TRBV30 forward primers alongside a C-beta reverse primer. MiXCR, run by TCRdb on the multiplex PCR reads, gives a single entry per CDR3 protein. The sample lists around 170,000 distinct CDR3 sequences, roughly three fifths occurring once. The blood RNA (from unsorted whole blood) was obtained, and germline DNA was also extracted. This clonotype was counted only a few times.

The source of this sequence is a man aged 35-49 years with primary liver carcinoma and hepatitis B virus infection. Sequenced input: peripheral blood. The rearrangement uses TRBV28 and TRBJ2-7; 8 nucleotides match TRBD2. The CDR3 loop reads CASSLDGRALYF. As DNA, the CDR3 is TGTGCCAGCAGTTTAGACGGGAGGGCCCTGTACTTC.